The T cell receptor beta chain described here comes from a study of blood T cells in healthy people across ages. Study-wide points: In long-lived donors, naive CD4+ cell counts and diversity exceeded those of aged donors. One million T cells yielded diversity estimates that were considered underestimates. Without sorted subsets, naive and antigen-experienced compartments could not be conclusively compared. Higher naive T cell percentage went strongly together with higher TCR beta diversity.

A second roughly 6 to 11 cycle PCR used barcoded and J-beta primers. One entry per CDR3 protein results from TCRdb running MiXCR on the 5' RACE reads. Of approximately 960,000 distinct CDR3 sequences in the sample, roughly 29% were seen once. This clonotype was seen more than once but under ten times. What it binds is unknown. V gave up 6 bases and J gave up 3 bases, with 9 bases separating them. The CDR3 has 11 residues. Germline V gene sequence: CDR1 DFQATT, CDR2 SNEGSKA (reference sequence). These data were likewise used in another study, on T cells of mothers and their children.

Sequencing was done on a sample of blood. This receptor was obtained from a middle-aged woman in good health. The rearrangement links TRBV20-1 to TRBJ2-7; D not certain. CDR3: CSASMDYEQYF. CDR3 sequence (DNA): TGCAGTGCCAGTATGGACTACGAGCAGTACTTC.